The 20 T cell receptor beta chains listed next were all sequenced from one sample in a study of PD-L1 blockade in urothelial cancer. Sequenced by immunoSEQ multiplex PCR; TCRdb stores in-frame clones only, minus some. The data contain 95,000 to 100,000 clones, over 75% of them singletons. Time point in this sample: pretreatment peripheral blood. Source: PBMCs, taken around atezolizumab (anti-PD-L1) treatment. These receptors were obtained from a man aged 60-69 years with urothelial cancer.

This clone was seen only once. The chain combines TRBV20-1 with TRBJ2-5; D gene uncertain. This CDR3 comprises 11 residues. V was trimmed by 7 bases and J by 5 bases, leaving 11 bases between them. Germline CDR1 is DFQATT and CDR2 is SNEGSKA (reference sequence). CDR3 amino acids: CSVGLTETQYF. CDR3 coding DNA: TGCAGTGTGGGCCTCACCGAGACCCAGTACTTC.

The rearrangement uses TRBV6-5 and TRBJ2-7; weak D call: TRBD1 (6 bases). CDR1 MNHEY and CDR2 SVGAGI come from the germline V gene. This CDR3 region has 14 residues. V was clipped by 6 bases and J by 5 bases, with 17 bases between them. CDR3 coding DNA: TGTGCCAGCAGAGAACAGGGACCAACTAACGAGCAGTACTTC. Protein sequence: CASREQGPTNEQYF.

This sequence joins TRBV28 and TRBJ2-1; 13 bases line up with TRBD2. This CDR3 has 15 residues. From germline, CDR1 is MDHEN and CDR2 SYDVKM. With 8 bases clipped from V and 6 bases from J, the junction kept 7 bases outside the gene matches. The CDR3 nucleotides read TGTGCCAGCCGTCCCCGGACTAGCGGGAGCAATGAGCAGTTCTTC. This encodes CASRPRTSGSNEQFF.

This clone was seen once. The rearrangement links TRBV9 to TRBJ2-1, with 11 positions matching TRBD2. V shed 3 bases, J shed 2 bases, and the junction held 4 bases outside the gene matches. The CDR3 covers 16 residues. Per the germline V gene, CDR1 is SGDLS and CDR2 is YYNGEE. CDR3 amino acids: CASSETSGATYNEQFF. CDR3 in DNA: TGTGCCAGCAGCGAGACTAGCGGGGCTACCTACAATGAGCAGTTCTTC.

V usage is TRBV27 and J usage is TRBJ2-3; the D gene is possibly TRBD1 (8 bases). CDR3 length: 17 residues. CDR1 MNHEY and CDR2 SMNVEV come from the germline V gene (reference sequence). Trimming pared 2 bases from V and 1 base from J, leaving 16 bases between. The CDR3 reads CASSLIPTGGGTDTQYF. The CDR3 nucleotides read TGTGCCAGCAGTTTAATCCCCACAGGGGGGGGCACAGATACGCAGTATTTT.

The chain carries TRBV6-5 and TRBJ2-7; 9 bases align to TRBD1. From germline, CDR1 is MNHEY and CDR2 SVGAGI. The CDR3 spans 15 residues. The J segment lost 4 bases and the V segment lost 2 bases, leaving 6 bases of the junction unmatched. In DNA, the CDR3 is TGTGCCAGCAGTTACACAGGGGGCCTCGGGTACGAGCAGTACTTC. It encodes CASSYTGGLGYEQYF.

The chain is built from TRBV14 and TRBJ2-7, with a possible D match to TRBD2 (5 bases). The CDR3 consists of 13 residues. The ends were cut back, 4 bases at V and 9 bases at J, with 16 bases in the middle. Per germline, CDR1 SGHDN and CDR2 FVKESK. The CDR3 is CASSLGPGVGQYF. CDR3 in DNA: TGTGCCAGCAGCCTGGGTCCCGGGGTGGGGCAGTACTTC.

The chain links TRBV30 to TRBJ2-4, with D tentatively TRBD2 (6 bases). Per the germline V gene, CDR1 is GTSNPN and CDR2 is SVGIG (reference sequence). V shed 2 bases and J shed 2 bases, with 10 bases lying between them. The CDR3 contains 14 residues. The CDR3 sequence is CAWSPSASKNIQYF. The CDR3 coding sequence is TGTGCCTGGAGTCCTAGCGCCTCCAAAAACATTCAGTACTTC.

The sample holds a few counts of this clone. The chain is built from TRBV5-6 and TRBJ1-6; perhaps TRBD1 as D (5 bases). V lost 4 bases and J 5 bases, leaving 10 bases between the germline ends. This CDR3 has 14 amino acids. Germline CDR1 reads SGHDT; CDR2 reads YYEEEE. The CDR3 protein is CASSAGRHNSPLHF. The DNA of the CDR3 is TGTGCCAGCAGCGCGGGACGGCATAATTCACCCCTCCACTTT.

The J gene is TRBJ2-2, the V gene TRBV28; D may be TRBD2 (6 bases). Germline CDR1 reads MDHEN; CDR2 reads SYDVKM. V shed 3 bases and J shed 4 bases, with 6 bases lying between them. This CDR3 spans 13 amino acids. In DNA form, the CDR3 reads TGTGCCAGCAGTTTGGGGGGCACCGGGGAGCTGTTTTTT. Translating it yields CASSLGGTGELFF.

The chain is built from TRBV7-2 and TRBJ1-6, with 9 bases matching TRBD1. Germline CDR1 and CDR2: SGHTA and FQGNSA. The CDR3 sequence is 15 residues long. V shed 5 bases, J shed 7 bases, and the junction held 6 bases outside the gene matches. The CDR3 nucleotides read TGTGCCAGCAGCATCACCGGGACAGGGAATTCACCCCTCCACTTT. This encodes CASSITGTGNSPLHF.

The V gene is TRBV19, the J gene TRBJ1-1; TRBD1 might be the D (6 bases). The CDR3 sequence is 14 residues long. Germline CDR1 reads LNHDA; CDR2 reads SQIVND (reference sequence). Between the trimmed V and J ends, which lost 2 bases and 0 bases, there was a span of 7 bases. CDR3 DNA sequence: TGTGCCAGTAGTATAACAGGGATGAACACTGAAGCTTTCTTT. This sequence encodes CASSITGMNTEAFF. Drawing the rest from reference TRBV19 and TRBJ1-1, the complete variable domain is DGGITQSPKYLFRKEGQNVTLSCEQNLNHDAMYWYRQDPGQGLRLIYYSQIVNDFQKGDIAEGYSVSREKKESFPLTVTSAQKNPTAFYLCASSITGMNTEAFFGQGTRLTVV.

In the case of this clone: A read error may produce the germline difference seen at one junction end. The rearrangement joins TRBV4-2 to TRBJ2-1, with D perhaps TRBD1 (6 bases). Germline CDR1 LGHNA, CDR2 YNFKEQ. The CDR3 runs to 12 residues. The CDR3 sequence is CASSPGDNERFF. CDR3 DNA: TGTGCCAGCAGTCCAGGGGACAATGAGCGGTTCTTC.

The chain joins TRBV9 to TRBJ2-2; D may be TRBD1 (6 bases). The CDR3 length is 18 residues. CDR1 and CDR2 from the germline V gene are SGDLS and YYNGEE. Deletions cut 3 bases from V and 1 base from J, with 19 bases between. The CDR3: CASSGSLRGQRNTGELFF. CDR3 DNA: TGTGCCAGCAGCGGATCACTCAGAGGACAGAGGAACACCGGGGAGCTGTTTTTT. Supplemented by reference TRBV9 and TRBJ2-2, the full variable domain reads DSGVTQTPKHLITATGQRVTLRCSPRSGDLSVYWYQQSLDQGLQFLIQYYNGEERAKGNILERFSAQQFPDLHSELNLSSLELGDSALYFCASSGSLRGQRNTGELFFGEGSRLTVL.

The rearrangement links TRBV5-1 to TRBJ2-7; 9 bases agree with TRBD2. Germline CDR1 reads SGHRS; CDR2 reads YFSETQ. This CDR3 comprises 15 residues. J lost 3 bases, V lost 1 base, and 5 bases had no gene match. CDR3 sequence: CASSLSVSGGYEQYF. In nucleotides, the CDR3 is TGCGCCAGCAGCTTGTCGGTTAGCGGGGGCTACGAGCAGTACTTC. The full variable domain, rest sourced from reference TRBV5-1 and TRBJ2-7, is KAGVTQTPRYLIKTRGQQVTLSCSPISGHRSVSWYQQTPGQGLQFLFEYFSETQRNKGNFPGRFSGRQFSNSRSEMNVSTLELGDSALYLCASSLSVSGGYEQYFGPGTRLTVT.

V usage is TRBV19 and J usage is TRBJ1-2; TRBD1 matches at 7 bases. Per the germline V gene, CDR1 is LNHDA and CDR2 is SQIVND (reference sequence). The CDR3 totals 18 residues. The V and J ends lost 2 bases and 0 bases, in that order; junction bases with no gene match: 12. CDR3 sequence: CASSIPVGQRPSNYGYTF. CDR3 in DNA: TGTGCCAGTAGTATACCGGTGGGACAGCGTCCCTCTAACTATGGCTACACCTTC.

The chain recombines TRBV19 with TRBJ1-2; tentative D call: TRBD1 (5 bases). The CDR3 totals 14 residues. Trimming pared 0 bases from V and 2 bases from J, leaving 7 bases between. In germline, CDR1 is LNHDA, CDR2 SQIVND (reference sequence). CDR3 DNA sequence: TGTGCCAGTAGTATAGACCAGGGAAACTATGGCTACACCTTC. This translates into CASSIDQGNYGYTF.

The rearrangement uses TRBV27 and TRBJ1-2; D gene uncertain. Germline loops: CDR1 MNHEY, CDR2 SMNVEV (reference sequence). Trimming took off 6 bases at V and 1 base at J, with 9 bases between the two ends. The length of the CDR3 is 13 residues. CDR3 coding DNA: TGTGCCAGCAGCCGGACTAATAACTATGGCTACACCTTC. It codes for CASSRTNNYGYTF.

To note about this clone: The junction and the germline gene differ at one end; a read error may be behind it. V usage is TRBV29-1 and J usage is TRBJ2-1, with D uncertain. CDR3 length: 11 residues. Germline values: CDR1 SQVTM, CDR2 ANQGSEA. The CDR3 region is CSVEGDNEQFF. As DNA, the CDR3 is TGCAGCGTCGAAGGAGACAATGAGCAGTTCTTC.

The rearrangement links TRBV19 to TRBJ1-5, with a tentative D call TRBD1 (5 bases). Germline V lookup: CDR1 LNHDA, CDR2 SQIVND (reference sequence). V was trimmed by 7 bases and J by 7 bases, leaving 14 bases between them. This CDR3 has 13 amino acids. The CDR3 DNA reads as TGTGCCAGTACCGGGGGAAAACACCAGCCCCAGCATTTT. This encodes CASTGGKHQPQHF.